Reported below is one T cell receptor (beta chain). Its antigen is not identified. It may be a read error: a sequence one base away is much more abundant. A single record per CDR3 protein comes from TCRdb applying MiXCR to the reads. The sample has 10,000 or so distinct CDR3 sequences, under 20% seen once. The sample belongs to a study of liver allograft versus peripheral blood T cells. Study-wide background: Hepatic allograft T cell receptor repertoires were evaluated relative to those present in recipients' peripheral blood. Study-wide points: Repertoires found inside liver allografts reportedly differed from T cell receptor repertoires in peripheral blood.

This CDR3 region has 15 residues. V was shortened by 4 bases and J by 5 bases, with 15 bases between the two germline ends. CDR1 KGHSH and CDR2 LQKENI come from the germline V gene. The chain uses TRBV18 and TRBJ1-5, with no clear D. The source is a human patient who had a liver transplant. Some T cells may have come from the graft donor. The DNA for the CDR3 is TGTGCCAGCTCACGTCGGGGTGGTGGCGATCAGCCCCAGCATTTT. It translates to CASSRRGGGDQPQHF.